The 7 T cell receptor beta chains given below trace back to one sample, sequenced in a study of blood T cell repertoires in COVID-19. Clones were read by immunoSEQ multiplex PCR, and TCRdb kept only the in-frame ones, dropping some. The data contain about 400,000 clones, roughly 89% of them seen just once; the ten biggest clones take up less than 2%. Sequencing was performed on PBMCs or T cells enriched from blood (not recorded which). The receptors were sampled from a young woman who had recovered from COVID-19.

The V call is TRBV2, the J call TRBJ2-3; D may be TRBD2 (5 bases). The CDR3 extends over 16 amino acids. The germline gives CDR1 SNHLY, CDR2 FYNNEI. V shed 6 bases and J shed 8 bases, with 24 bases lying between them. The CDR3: CASRSLANSLIGTQYF. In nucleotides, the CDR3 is TGTGCCAGCAGGTCGCTAGCCAATAGTCTGATCGGTACGCAGTATTTT.

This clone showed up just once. The CDR3 reads CATLLTVNNEKLFF. The CDR3 DNA sequence: TGTGCCACCCTTCTGACAGTTAATAATGAAAAACTGTTTTTT. The chain has TRBV6-5 and TRBJ1-4; tentative D call: TRBD1 (5 bases). The germline V gene has CDR1 MNHEY and CDR2 SVGAGI. V shed 10 bases and J shed 4 bases, with 16 bases lying between them. CDR3 size: 14 residues.

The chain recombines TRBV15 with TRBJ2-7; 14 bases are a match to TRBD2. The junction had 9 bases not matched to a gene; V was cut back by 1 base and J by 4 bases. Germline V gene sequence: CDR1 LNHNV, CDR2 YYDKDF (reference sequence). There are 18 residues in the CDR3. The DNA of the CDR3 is TGTGCCACCAGCAGAGGCGGGACTAGCGGGAGAGGGGATTACGAGCAGTACTTC. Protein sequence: CATSRGGTSGRGDYEQYF.

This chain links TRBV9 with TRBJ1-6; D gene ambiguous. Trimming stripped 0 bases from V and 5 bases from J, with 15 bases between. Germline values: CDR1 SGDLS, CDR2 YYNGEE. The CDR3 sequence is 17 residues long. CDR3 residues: CASSVEPGSSNNSPLHF. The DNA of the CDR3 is TGTGCCAGCAGCGTAGAACCCGGGAGCTCTAATAATTCACCCCTCCACTTT.

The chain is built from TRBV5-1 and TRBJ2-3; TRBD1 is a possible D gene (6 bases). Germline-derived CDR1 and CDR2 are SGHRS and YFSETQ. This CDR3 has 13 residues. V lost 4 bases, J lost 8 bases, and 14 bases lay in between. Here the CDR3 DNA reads TGCGCCAGCAGCGTGGTGACAGGAGGTACGCAGTATTTT. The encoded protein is CASSVVTGGTQYF.

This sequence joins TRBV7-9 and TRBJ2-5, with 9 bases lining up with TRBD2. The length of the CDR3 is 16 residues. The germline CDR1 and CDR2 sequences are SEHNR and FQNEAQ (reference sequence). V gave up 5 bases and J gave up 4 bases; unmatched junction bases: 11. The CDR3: CASSPLPLAGRETQYF. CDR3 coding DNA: TGTGCCAGCAGCCCGCTCCCCCTAGCGGGAAGAGAGACCCAGTACTTC.

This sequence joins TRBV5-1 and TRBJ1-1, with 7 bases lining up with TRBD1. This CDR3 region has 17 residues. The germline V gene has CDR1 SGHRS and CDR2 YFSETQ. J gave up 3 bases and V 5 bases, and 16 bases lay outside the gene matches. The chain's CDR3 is CASRPRQGGTFDTEAFF. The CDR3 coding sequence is TGCGCCAGCAGACCCAGACAGGGAGGAACCTTTGACACTGAAGCTTTCTTT. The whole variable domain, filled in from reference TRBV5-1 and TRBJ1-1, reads KAGVTQTPRYLIKTRGQQVTLSCSPISGHRSVSWYQQTPGQGLQFLFEYFSETQRNKGNFPGRFSGRQFSNSRSEMNVSTLELGDSALYLCASRPRQGGTFDTEAFFGQGTRLTVV.